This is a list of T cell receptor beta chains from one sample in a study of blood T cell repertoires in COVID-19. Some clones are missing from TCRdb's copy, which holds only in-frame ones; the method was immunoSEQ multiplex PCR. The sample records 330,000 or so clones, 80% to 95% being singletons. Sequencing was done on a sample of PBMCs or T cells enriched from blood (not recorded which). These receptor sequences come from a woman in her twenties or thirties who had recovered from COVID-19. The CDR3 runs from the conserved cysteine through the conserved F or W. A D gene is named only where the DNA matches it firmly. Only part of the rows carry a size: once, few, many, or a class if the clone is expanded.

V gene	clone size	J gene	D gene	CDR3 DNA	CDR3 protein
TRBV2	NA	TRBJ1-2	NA	TGTGCCAGCAGTGGTGGGGACGGGAGGGGCTATGGCTACACCTTC	CASSGGDGRGYGYTF
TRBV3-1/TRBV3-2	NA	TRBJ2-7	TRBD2	TGTGCCAGCAGCCTTTCGCGGGGGAGCTCCTACGAGCAGTACTTC	CASSLSRGSSYEQYF
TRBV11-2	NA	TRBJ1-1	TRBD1	TGTGCCAGCAGCTTCCAGATACAGGGGAATAGGATGAACACTGAAGCTTTCTTT	CASSFQIQGNRMNTEAFF
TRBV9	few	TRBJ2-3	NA	TGTGCCAGCAGCGTGGTACCTCAACACACAGATACGCAGTATTTT	CASSVVPQHTDTQYF
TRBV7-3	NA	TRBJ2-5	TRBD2	TGTGCCAGCAGCCCGGGACTAGTGGTTTCTGAGACCCAGTACTTC	CASSPGLVVSETQYF
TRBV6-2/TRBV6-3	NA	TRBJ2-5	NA	TGTGCCAGCAGTTACGGCCGGCTAGATGGAGAGACCCAGTACTTC	CASSYGRLDGETQYF
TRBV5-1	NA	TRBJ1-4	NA	TGCGCCAGCAGCTTGGGACGGGGGGTTAATGAAAAACTGTTTTTT	CASSLGRGVNEKLFF
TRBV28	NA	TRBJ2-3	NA	TGTGCCAGCAGACGCCGAGACAGTGGCACAGATACGCAGTATTTT	CASRRRDSGTDTQYF
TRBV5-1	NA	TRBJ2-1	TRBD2	TGCGCCAGCAGCTTGACGGGAGGGCCCTATGAGCAGTTCTTC	CASSLTGGPYEQFF
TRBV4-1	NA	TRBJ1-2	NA	TGCGCCAGCAGCCAATTTCTTCGTCGGTACGGGGGGGGTAACTATGGCTACACCTTC	CASSQFLRRYGGGNYGYTF
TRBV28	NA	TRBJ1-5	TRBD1	TGTGCCAGCAGGGGAAGGACAGGTAGGAGCAGTCAGCCCCAGCATTTT	CASRGRTGRSSQPQHF
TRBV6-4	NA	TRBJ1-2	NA	TGTGCCAGCAGGGATCGTCGGCGTCAGGCTAACTATGGCTACACCTTC	CASRDRRRQANYGYTF
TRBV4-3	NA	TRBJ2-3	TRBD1	TGCGCCAGCAGCCTATCGACAGGGCTGAAGGTAGATACGCAGTATTTT	CASSLSTGLKVDTQYF
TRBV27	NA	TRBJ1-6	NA	TGTGCCAGCACCTGGAGCTCCTATAATTCACCCCTCCACTTT	CASTWSSYNSPLHF
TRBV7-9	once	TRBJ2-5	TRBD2	TGTGCCAGCAGCACCCCCGGGGGGGCTGGGACCCAGTACTTC	CASSTPGGAGTQYF
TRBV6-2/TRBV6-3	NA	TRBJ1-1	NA	TGTGCCAGCAGTTACTCGGACAAGAACACTGAAGCTTTCTTT	CASSYSDKNTEAFF
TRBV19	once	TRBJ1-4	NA	TGTGCCAGTAGTATGTTGGCAGGGGATGAAAAACTGTTTTTT	CASSMLAGDEKLFF
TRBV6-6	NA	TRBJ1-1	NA	TGTGCCAGCAGTTACCTCAGGACAGAGAACACTGAAGCTTTCTTT	CASSYLRTENTEAFF
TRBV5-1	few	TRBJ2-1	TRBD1	TGCGCCAGCACCCAAAGTGGGACAGATAATGAGCAGTTCTTC	CASTQSGTDNEQFF
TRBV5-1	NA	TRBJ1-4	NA	TGCGCCAGCAGCTTCGGGACGGGGGAGGAAAAACTGTTTTTT	CASSFGTGEEKLFF
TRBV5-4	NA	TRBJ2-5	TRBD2	TGTGCCAGCAGCTGGGGGGGACCGAACCCTCGGGAGACCCAGTACTTC	CASSWGGPNPRETQYF
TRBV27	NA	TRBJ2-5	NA	TGTGCCAGCAGTTTAGGGCTAGCGTCGCGGGAGACCCAGTACTTC	CASSLGLASRETQYF
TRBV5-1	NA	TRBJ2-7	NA	TGCGCCAGCAGCGCGGCGCCGGGGAACCTCTACGAGCAGTACTTC	CASSAAPGNLYEQYF
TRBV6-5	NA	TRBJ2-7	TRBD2	TGTGCCAGCAGTTACTTGGCGGGGGGGCGTTACGAGCAGTACTTC	CASSYLAGGRYEQYF
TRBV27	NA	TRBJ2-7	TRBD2	TGTGCCAGCACGGGAAGCGGGACCCTTTACGAGCAGTACTTC	CASTGSGTLYEQYF
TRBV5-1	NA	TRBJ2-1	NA	TGCGCCAGCAGCCCCCTTGACTCATTCTACAATGAGCAGTTCTTC	CASSPLDSFYNEQFF
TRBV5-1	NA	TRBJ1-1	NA	TGCGCCAGCAGCTTGGGAACCGGAGCCTCGAACACTGAAGCTTTCTTT	CASSLGTGASNTEAFF
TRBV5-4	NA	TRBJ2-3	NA	TGTGCCAGCAGCTTGAACCGGGAGAGCCATACGCAGTATTTT	CASSLNRESHTQYF
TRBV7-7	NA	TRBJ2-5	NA	TGTGCTAGCAGCTTAGGTGCAGGATGGAAAGAGACCCAGTACTTC	CASSLGAGWKETQYF
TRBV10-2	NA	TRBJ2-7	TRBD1	TGCGCCAGCAGTGAGTCATGGGACAGCCACCCCTACGAGCAGTACTTC	CASSESWDSHPYEQYF
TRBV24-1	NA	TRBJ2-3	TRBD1	TGTGCCACCAGTGATTTGGGACAGGGCACAGATACGCAGTATTTT	CATSDLGQGTDTQYF
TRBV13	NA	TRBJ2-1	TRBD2	TGTGCCAGCAGCCTCGCGGGACTAGCGGGACGACTTGGGGTCTACAATGAGCAGTTCTTC	CASSLAGLAGRLGVYNEQFF
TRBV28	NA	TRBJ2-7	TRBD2	TGTGCCAGCAGCTCCTCTAGCGGGTCCTACGAGCAGTACTTC	CASSSSSGSYEQYF
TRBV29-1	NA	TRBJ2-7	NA	TGCAGCGTGTGGCAGGCACCCCACGAGCAGTACTTC	CSVWQAPHEQYF
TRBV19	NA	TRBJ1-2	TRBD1	TGTGCCAGTAGTTACCGACAGGGGGAGTATGGCTACACCTTC	CASSYRQGEYGYTF
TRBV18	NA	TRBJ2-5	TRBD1	TGTGCCAGCTCACCGAAGACAGGGCGGGAGACCCAGTACTTC	CASSPKTGRETQYF
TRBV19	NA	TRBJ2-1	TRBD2	TGTGCCAGTAGTATCCAAAGCCGGACTAGCTACAATGAGCAGTTCTTC	CASSIQSRTSYNEQFF
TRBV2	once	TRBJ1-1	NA	TGTGCCAGCAGTGAAGGGGAGTTGGGGACAGAAGCTTTCTTT	CASSEGELGTEAFF
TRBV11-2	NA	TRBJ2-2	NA	TGTGCCAGCAGAACCACTAGCACGAGTCCCGGGGAGCTGTTTTTT	CASRTTSTSPGELFF
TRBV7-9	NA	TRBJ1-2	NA	TGTGCCAGCAGCCCAACAGGGTCCAACTATGGCTACACCTTC	CASSPTGSNYGYTF
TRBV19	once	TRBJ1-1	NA	TGTGCCAGTATTTTCGCGGGGGAAGCTTTCTTT	CASIFAGEAFF
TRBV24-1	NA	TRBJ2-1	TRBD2	TGTGCCACCCCCGAAGGACCCCGACGAGCGGGGCCCTCCTACAATGAGCAGTTCTTC	CATPEGPRRAGPSYNEQFF
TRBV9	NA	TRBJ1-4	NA	TGTGCCAGCAGCGTAGCGGCAGGGCTTGCAACTAATGAAAAACTGTTTTTT	CASSVAAGLATNEKLFF
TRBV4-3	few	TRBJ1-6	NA	TGCGCCAGCAGCCAAGAGGAGGGGCGGCTGGGTTCACCCCTCCACTTT	CASSQEEGRLGSPLHF